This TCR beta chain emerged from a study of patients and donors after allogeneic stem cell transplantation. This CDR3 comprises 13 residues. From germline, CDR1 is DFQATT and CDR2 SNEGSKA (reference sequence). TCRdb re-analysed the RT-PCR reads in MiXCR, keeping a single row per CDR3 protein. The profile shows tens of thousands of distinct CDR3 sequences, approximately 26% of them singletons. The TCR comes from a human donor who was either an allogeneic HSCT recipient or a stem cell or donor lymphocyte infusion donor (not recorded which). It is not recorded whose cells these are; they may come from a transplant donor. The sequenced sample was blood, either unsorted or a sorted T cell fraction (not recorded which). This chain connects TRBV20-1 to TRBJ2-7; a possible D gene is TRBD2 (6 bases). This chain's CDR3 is CCATAGSFYEQYF. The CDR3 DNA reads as TGCTGCGCTACAGCCGGGAGTTTCTACGAGCAGTACTTC.